These 11 T cell receptor beta chains were sequenced from one sample in a study of Tregs in tolerant kidney transplant recipients. Profiling relied on immunoSEQ multiplex PCR, and the TCRdb table lists in-frame clones only, not all of them. The sample yields approximately 90,000 clones, approximately 92% seen once. The material sequenced was CD8+ T cells from blood. These receptors all stem from a human donor in good health.

V is TRBV6-6 and J is TRBJ1-2, with a tentative D call TRBD1 (6 bases). This CDR3 spans 14 amino acids. V lost 8 bases, J lost 0 bases, and 13 bases lay in between. Germline-derived CDR1 and CDR2 are MNHNY and SVGAGI (reference sequence). The CDR3 here is CASLGGRPNYGYTF. CDR3 bases: TGTGCCAGCCTGGGGGGCCGACCTAACTATGGCTACACCTTC.

The V gene is TRBV13, the J gene TRBJ1-2; D remains ambiguous. This CDR3 comprises 12 residues. V dropped 0 bases and J dropped 8 bases, with 7 bases sitting between them. Per the germline V gene, CDR1 is PRHDT and CDR2 is FYEKMQ (reference sequence). The CDR3 DNA follows: TGTGCCAGCAGCTTAGGCCTAGCAGGCTACACCTTC. Protein sequence: CASSLGLAGYTF.

This rearrangement joins TRBV10-3 to TRBJ1-6; 7 bases map to TRBD1. This CDR3 region has 15 residues. Trimming cost V 6 bases and J 7 bases; bases outside gene matches: 9. The germline CDR1 and CDR2 sequences are ENHRY and SYGVKD. The CDR3 nucleotides are TGTGCCATCAGCCCCTCTGCACAGGGGAATTCACCCCTCCACTTT. It specifies CAISPSAQGNSPLHF.

The chain recombines TRBV6-5 with TRBJ1-4, with D unresolved. The V gene's germline CDR1 is MNHEY and CDR2 SVGAGI. V was shortened by 5 bases and J by 8 bases, with 12 bases between the two germline ends. CDR3 length: 13 residues. CDR3 protein: CASSGLGEEKLFF. CDR3 DNA: TGTGCCAGCAGTGGACTCGGGGAGGAAAAACTGTTTTTT.

The chain combines TRBV21-1 with TRBJ2-6; the DNA was not compared with TRBD1, the D call given in the table. TRBV21-1 is flagged as a pseudogene. CDR3 length equals 17 residues. The CDR3 nucleotides are TGTGCCAGCAGCAAAAAAGGACAGGTCTCTGGGGCCAACGTCCTGACTTTC. Its translation is CASSKKGQVSGANVLTF.

V and J are TRBV4-1 and TRBJ2-5; no reliable D call. Germline V gives CDR1 MGHRA, CDR2 YSYEKL. The CDR3 has 15 amino acids. Trimming took 3 bases from V and 1 from J, leaving 12 bases between them. In DNA form, the CDR3 reads TGCGCCAGCAGCCAGGCCTCGGGCACCCAAGAGACCCAGTACTTC. Protein sequence: CASSQASGTQETQYF.

This sequence joins TRBV2 and TRBJ2-6; TRBD1 matches 9 bases. Looked up from germline, CDR1 is SNHLY and CDR2 is FYNNEI. The CDR3 runs to 20 residues. Trimming took 1 base from V and 0 from J; bases not matched to a gene: 10. CDR3 coding DNA: TGTGCCAGCAGTGAAGTGGGGACAGGGATGGTCCTCTCTGGGGCCAACGTCCTGACTTTC. It codes for CASSEVGTGMVLSGANVLTF.

J is TRBJ2-3 and V is TRBV23-1; 8 nucleotides match TRBD2. TRBV23-1 is an ORF, and what it does is uncertain. Unmatched junction bases numbered 13, after V lost 0 bases and J lost 8 bases. The CDR3 covers 17 residues. The CDR3 coding sequence is TGCGCCAGCAGTCAATCGGGTAGCGGGGCCGCCGCAGGTACGCAGTATTTT. Protein sequence: CASSQSGSGAAAGTQYF.

V usage is TRBV29-1 and J usage is TRBJ1-2; D not resolved. Germline CDR1 and CDR2: SQVTM and ANQGSEA. The CDR3 is 11 residues long. Trimming pared 5 bases from V and 6 bases from J, leaving 10 bases between. CDR3 sequence: CSVRAADGYTF. DNA of the CDR3: TGCAGCGTTCGAGCAGCAGATGGCTACACCTTC.

This chain connects TRBV11-3 to TRBJ1-2; D call uncertain. This CDR3 is 13 amino acids long. Germline V gene sequence: CDR1 SGHNT, CDR2 YENEEA. Deletions cut 3 bases from V and 8 bases from J, with 13 bases between. CDR3 DNA: TGTGCCAGCAGCTTTGTCGCTGGTGAAGGCTACACCTTC. It specifies CASSFVAGEGYTF.

The genes are TRBV29-1 and TRBJ1-1; 7 bases are a match to TRBD1. V was pared by 3 bases and J by 3 bases, with 7 bases of the junction left unmatched. The germline CDR1 and CDR2 sequences are SQVTM and ANQGSEA. The CDR3 is 14 residues long. The CDR3 reads CSVDQGEVYTEAFF. CDR3 nucleotide sequence: TGCAGCGTTGACCAGGGGGAGGTTTACACTGAAGCTTTCTTT.